A selection of T cell receptor beta chains follows, all from one sample in a study of blood T cells in healthy people across ages. MiXCR, applied by TCRdb to the 5' RACE reads, yields one record per CDR3 protein. The repertoire consists of fewer than 900,000 distinct CDR3 sequences, with about half occurring once and the leading ten covering 25% to 35%. Specimen: blood. These receptors originate from a woman aged 55-70 years in good health. CDR3s include the opening cysteine and the closing phenylalanine or tryptophan. Fields, in order: J gene, D gene, clone size, V gene, CDR3 DNA, CDR3 protein. A D gene is named only where the DNA matches it firmly. Some rows mark clone size as missing; the rest say once, few, many or name a class of expanded clone.

j_gene: TRBJ2-7; d_gene: NA; abundance: few; v_gene: TRBV7-2; CDR3nt: TGTGCCAGCAGCTTAGATCCGGGGACCTACGAGCAGTACTTC; CDR3aa: CASSLDPGTYEQYF
j_gene: TRBJ2-1; d_gene: TRBD2; abundance: few; v_gene: TRBV7-2; CDR3nt: TGTGCCAGCAGCTTATTGCGGCTAGCGGGAGGGTTTAACAATGAGCAGTTCTTC; CDR3aa: CASSLLRLAGGFNNEQFF
j_gene: TRBJ2-7; d_gene: TRBD2; abundance: NA; v_gene: TRBV29-1; CDR3nt: TGCAGCGTTGAATGGGCTAGCGGGCCTTACGAGCAGTACTTC; CDR3aa: CSVEWASGPYEQYF
j_gene: TRBJ2-7; d_gene: NA; abundance: NA; v_gene: TRBV30; CDR3nt: TGTGCCTGGAGTGACCATCGGACAACCCTTTCCTACGAGCAGTACTTC; CDR3aa: CAWSDHRTTLSYEQYF
j_gene: TRBJ2-7; d_gene: TRBD2; abundance: NA; v_gene: TRBV29-1; CDR3nt: TGCAGCGTCGCAAACCCAGCGGGAGGATACTACGAGCAGTACTTC; CDR3aa: CSVANPAGGYYEQYF
j_gene: TRBJ2-1; d_gene: TRBD2; abundance: few; v_gene: TRBV7-2; CDR3nt: TGTGCCAGCAGCTTAGTGTTAGGTAGCGGGAGTTACAATGAGCAGTTCTTC; CDR3aa: CASSLVLGSGSYNEQFF
j_gene: TRBJ2-1; d_gene: NA; abundance: once; v_gene: TRBV30; CDR3nt: TGTGCCTGGGGGCATCTCCGGGGTAGCTCCTACAATGAGCAGTTCTTC; CDR3aa: CAWGHLRGSSYNEQFF
j_gene: TRBJ2-5; d_gene: NA; abundance: many; v_gene: TRBV2; CDR3nt: TGTGCCAGCAGTGGGAGTGGGGTCAGGGGAGAAGGAGAGACCCAGTACTTC; CDR3aa: CASSGSGVRGEGETQYF
j_gene: TRBJ2-1; d_gene: TRBD2; abundance: few; v_gene: TRBV12-3/TRBV12-4; CDR3nt: TGTGCCAGCAGTACGGGACTAGCGGGACGGCATGAGCAGTTCTTC; CDR3aa: CASSTGLAGRHEQFF
j_gene: TRBJ2-1; d_gene: NA; abundance: few; v_gene: TRBV5-1; CDR3nt: TGCGCCAGCAGCTCGCAACCAACTGGGCAAGCCTACAATGAGCAGTTCTTC; CDR3aa: CASSSQPTGQAYNEQFF
j_gene: TRBJ1-2; d_gene: NA; abundance: NA; v_gene: TRBV3-1; CDR3nt: TGTGCCAGCAGCCGCCGCCAGGGTGGAAATGGCTACACCTTC; CDR3aa: CASSRRQGGNGYTF